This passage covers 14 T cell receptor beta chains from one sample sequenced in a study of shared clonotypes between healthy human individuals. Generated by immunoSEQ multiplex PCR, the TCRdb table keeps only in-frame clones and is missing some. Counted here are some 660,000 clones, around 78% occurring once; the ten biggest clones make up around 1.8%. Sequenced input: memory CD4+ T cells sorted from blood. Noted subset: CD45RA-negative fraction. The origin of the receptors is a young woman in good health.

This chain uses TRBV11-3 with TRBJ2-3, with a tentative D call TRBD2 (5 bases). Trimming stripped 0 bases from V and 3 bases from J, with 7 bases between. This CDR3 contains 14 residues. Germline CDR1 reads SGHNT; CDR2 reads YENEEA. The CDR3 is CASSLEEGTDTQYF. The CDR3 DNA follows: TGTGCCAGCAGCTTAGAAGAGGGAACAGATACGCAGTATTTT.

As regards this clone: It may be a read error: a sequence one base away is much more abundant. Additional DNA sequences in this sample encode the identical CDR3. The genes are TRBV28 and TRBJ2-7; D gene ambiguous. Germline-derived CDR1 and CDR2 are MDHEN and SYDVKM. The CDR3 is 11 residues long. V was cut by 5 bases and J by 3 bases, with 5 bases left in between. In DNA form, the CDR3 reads TGTGCCAGCAGTCTAGGCTACGAGCAGTACTTC. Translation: CASSLGYEQYF.

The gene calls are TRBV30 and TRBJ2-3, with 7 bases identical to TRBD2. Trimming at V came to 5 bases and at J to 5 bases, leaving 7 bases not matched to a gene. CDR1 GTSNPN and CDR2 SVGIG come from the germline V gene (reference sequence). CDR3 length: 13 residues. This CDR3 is CAWGREFGDTQYF. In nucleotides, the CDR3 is TGTGCCTGGGGGCGGGAGTTTGGAGATACGCAGTATTTT.

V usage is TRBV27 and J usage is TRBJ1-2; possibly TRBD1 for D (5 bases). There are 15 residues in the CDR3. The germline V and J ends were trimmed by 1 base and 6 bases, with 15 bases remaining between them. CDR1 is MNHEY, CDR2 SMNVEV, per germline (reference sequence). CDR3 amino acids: CASSLYHRQGDGYTF. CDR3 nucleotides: TGTGCCAGCAGTTTATACCACAGGCAGGGAGATGGCTACACCTTC.

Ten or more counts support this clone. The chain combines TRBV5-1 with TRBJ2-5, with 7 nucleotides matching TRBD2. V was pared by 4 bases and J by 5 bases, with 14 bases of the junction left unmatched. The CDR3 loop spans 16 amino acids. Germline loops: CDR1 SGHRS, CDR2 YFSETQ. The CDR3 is CASSGRSSGAGETQYF. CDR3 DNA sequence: TGCGCCAGCAGCGGCCGCTCTAGCGGAGCGGGGGAGACCCAGTACTTC.

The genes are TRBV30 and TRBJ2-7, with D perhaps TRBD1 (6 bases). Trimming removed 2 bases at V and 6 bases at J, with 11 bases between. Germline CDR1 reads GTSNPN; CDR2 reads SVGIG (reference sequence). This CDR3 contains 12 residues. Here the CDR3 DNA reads TGTGCCTGGAGTTTTACAGGGATCGAGCAGTACTTC. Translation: CAWSFTGIEQYF.

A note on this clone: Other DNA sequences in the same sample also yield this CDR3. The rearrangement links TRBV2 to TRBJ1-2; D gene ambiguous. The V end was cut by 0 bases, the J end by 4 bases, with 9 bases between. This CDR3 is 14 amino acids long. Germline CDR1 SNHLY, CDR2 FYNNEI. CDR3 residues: CASSEARQSYGYTF. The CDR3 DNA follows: TGTGCCAGCAGTGAAGCTAGGCAGTCCTATGGCTACACCTTC.

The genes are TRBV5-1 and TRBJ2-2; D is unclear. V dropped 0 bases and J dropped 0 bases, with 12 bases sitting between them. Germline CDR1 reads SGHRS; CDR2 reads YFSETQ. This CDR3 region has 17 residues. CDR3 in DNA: TGCGCCAGCAGCTTGGGAGGAATTCGAGCGAACACCGGGGAGCTGTTTTTT. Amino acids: CASSLGGIRANTGELFF.

The CDR3 DNA follows: TGTGCCTGGGATGGGACCATTAGCACAGATACGCAGTATTTT. Protein product: CAWDGTISTDTQYF. The chain links TRBV30 to TRBJ2-3; TRBD1 or TRBD2 may be the D gene (5 bases each). The V end was cut by 5 bases, the J end by 0 bases, with 12 bases between. Germline V lookup: CDR1 GTSNPN, CDR2 SVGIG (reference sequence). The CDR3 extends over 14 amino acids.

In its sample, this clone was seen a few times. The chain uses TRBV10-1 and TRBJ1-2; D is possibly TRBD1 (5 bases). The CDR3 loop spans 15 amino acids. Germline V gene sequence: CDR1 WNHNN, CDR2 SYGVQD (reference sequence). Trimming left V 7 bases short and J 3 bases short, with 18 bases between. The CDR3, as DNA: TGCGCCAGCATTGGCGTGGGGCGGGTTTACTATGGCTACACCTTC. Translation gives CASIGVGRVYYGYTF.

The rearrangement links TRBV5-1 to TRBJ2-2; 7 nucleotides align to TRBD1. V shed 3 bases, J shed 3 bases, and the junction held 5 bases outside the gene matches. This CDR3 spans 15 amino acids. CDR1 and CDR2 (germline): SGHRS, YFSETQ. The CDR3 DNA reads TGCGCCAGCAGCTCGGGACAGCAGCACACCGGGGAGCTGTTTTTT. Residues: CASSSGQQHTGELFF.

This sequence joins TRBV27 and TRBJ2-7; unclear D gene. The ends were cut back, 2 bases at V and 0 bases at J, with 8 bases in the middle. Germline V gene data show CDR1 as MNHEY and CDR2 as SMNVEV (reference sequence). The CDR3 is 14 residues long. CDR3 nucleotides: TGTGCCAGCAGTTTAACGTTAAGCTCCTACGAGCAGTACTTC. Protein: CASSLTLSSYEQYF.

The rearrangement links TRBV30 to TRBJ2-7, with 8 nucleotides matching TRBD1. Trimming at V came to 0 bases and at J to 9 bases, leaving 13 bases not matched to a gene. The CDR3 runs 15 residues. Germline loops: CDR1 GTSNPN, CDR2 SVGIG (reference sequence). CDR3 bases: TGTGCCTGGAGTGTAAGTAGGACAGGGACCCTTGGGCAGTACTTC. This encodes CAWSVSRTGTLGQYF.

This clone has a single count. CDR3 sequence reads: CASGGTRNQPQHF. CDR3 DNA sequence: TGTGCCTCAGGGGGTACAAGAAATCAGCCCCAGCATTTT. The chain uses TRBV28 and TRBJ1-5, with 7 bases identical to TRBD1. J gave up 4 bases and V 11 bases, and 8 bases lay outside the gene matches. This CDR3 spans 13 amino acids. In germline, CDR1 is MDHEN, CDR2 SYDVKM.